This TCR beta chain was found in a study of T cell responses to AZD1222 COVID-19 vaccine (dated by TCRdb to the early 2020s). For context, the study as a whole: AZD1222 recipients whose second dose came at about 4 weeks and those whose second dose came at about 12 weeks were combined into one group, since spike-specific TCR depth and breadth did not differ between the two schedules. TCR sequencing covered about 230 trial participants: 200 to 210 given two doses of AZD1222 and 26 given two doses of MenACWY control vaccine. Trial participants were enrolled into age subgroups of 18-55, 56-69 and 70-plus years, which contained approximately 150, 28 and 58 TCR-sequenced participants, respectively. Broader findings and caveats from the paper: The vaccine-associated CD4 TCRs covered the entire spike protein, and the dominant responses fell in regions 160-218 and 743-854. No day 14 peak-response samples were available, so repertoires were characterized only after the peak T cell response. In the small 56-69-year group, the increase in depth fell short of significance, most likely because of low power. Participants were mostly white British, with more females than males. The authors suggested clonal diversity may have been underestimated. Reportedly, almost half of the unique spike-specific TCRs recognized epitopes lying outside the regions that are mutated in the B.1.351 and B.1.1.7 variants. After two AZD1222 doses, both the breadth and the depth of spike-specific TCRs were significantly higher than at day 0 and than in MenACWY recipients. Only a handful of AZD1222 recipients were SARS-CoV-2 seropositive at baseline, limiting conclusions about previously exposed vaccinees.

The CDR3 regions of human TCRbeta chains were analyzed by immunosequencing. As for how the authors treated the data: TCRs in the repertoires were matched against a reference library of SARS-CoV-2-specific TCRs that had been generated with the MIRA antigen-specificity platform. Breadth meant the fraction of unique TCRs that were SARS-CoV-2-associated, whereas depth meant the fraction of total T cells that were SARS-CoV-2-associated. Each spike-specific TCR was assigned to its reactive spike region and to a CD4 or CD8 class using the MIRA data. Log10-transformed breadth and depth values were compared by one-way ANOVA with Sidak's multiple comparisons tests. TCRdb provides this immuneACCESS table in a form limited to in-frame rearrangements. Some clones are lacking; in checked studies, under half of them reflect an unresolved V gene, and why the rest are absent is not known. V and J calls and clone size are those listed in that table; D and trimming were worked out from the DNA. A total of roughly 150,000 clones appear in this sample, roughly 90% of them only once. The top ten constitute about 1.6% of the sample.

On this clone itself: Its antigen specificity is not known. No clone much larger than this one lies a single base away; base qualities are absent.

The germline V gene encodes CDR1 MGHDK and CDR2 SYGVNS. Relative to germline, V is 8 bases shorter and J is 4 bases shorter, with 21 bases between their ends. From its cysteine to its phenylalanine, the CDR3 spans 15 amino acids. Only CDR3 DNA is held: 45 bases, read in frame from base 1. Explained via the paper, the time point label denotes: baseline before first vaccination. Vaccinee samples came from UK trials COV001 and COV002, including a single-blind randomized controlled phase 2/3 trial of AZD1222 (ChAdOx1 nCoV-19) in healthy adults. For TCRbeta chain sequencing, PBMC samples from trial participants were taken at day 0 and at day 28 after the second dose.

This specimen consisted of peripheral blood, obtained on day 0 of AZD1222 vaccination. The chain is encoded by TRBV25-1 joined to TRBJ2-7, with a tentative D gene TRBD1 over 6 matching bases. This clonotype was sampled from an adult in good health. The nucleotides read TGTGCCAGCGGTTATGCACAGGGAGTGGGGTACGAGCAGTACTTC. Translated, it gives CASGYAQGVGYEQYF.